These 20 T cell receptor beta chains came from one sample sequenced in a study of T cell changes during pregnancy in multiple sclerosis (dated by TCRdb to between 2018 and 2021). The library was generated by the immunoSEQ multiplex PCR assay. In its TCRdb copy, this immuneACCESS table keeps in-frame sequences only and misses some clones. Where compared with another copy, unresolved V genes explain less than half of these, and the others have no known cause. Here the sample has tens of thousands of clones; over 90% occur a single time. Jointly, the top ten make up 2.6% of the sample. The starting material was CD8+ T cells from peripheral blood mononuclear cells, obtained in the third trimester of pregnancy. The receptors come from a female donor with multiple sclerosis, enrolled in a pregnancy study.

The chain links TRBV13 to TRBJ2-3; the D gene is possibly TRBD2 (5 bases). V lost 0 bases to trimming and J lost 0 bases, with 16 bases between them. The CDR3 sequence is 18 residues long. Germline V gene sequence: CDR1 PRHDT, CDR2 FYEKMQ (reference sequence). CDR3 in DNA: TGTGCCAGCAGCTTAGGCCTTATGACGCGGGTTAGCACAGATACGCAGTATTTT. This translates into CASSLGLMTRVSTDTQYF.

The rearrangement uses TRBV5-4 and TRBJ1-1; 8 nucleotides match TRBD1. The CDR3 runs to 17 residues. J was trimmed by 5 bases and V by 7 bases; bases with no gene match: 19. Germline V gives CDR1 SGHNT, CDR2 YYREEE (reference sequence). This CDR3 is CASLGTGRSTGETEAFF. In DNA form, the CDR3 reads TGTGCCAGCCTCGGGACTGGGCGATCGACAGGGGAGACTGAAGCTTTCTTT.

The chain carries TRBV5-4 and TRBJ2-4; perhaps TRBD1 as D (5 bases). Looked up from germline, CDR1 is SGHNT and CDR2 is YYREEE (reference sequence). The length of the CDR3 is 12 residues. The V end lost 6 bases, the J end lost 1 base, and 5 bases lay between the germline ends. The CDR3 DNA sequence: TGTGCCAGCACAGGGGCCAAAAACATTCAGTACTTC. Encoded protein: CASTGAKNIQYF.

CDR3 nucleotide sequence: TGTGCCATCAGTGAACGGGACAGGGGCTCTGAAGCTTTCTTT. It codes for CAISERDRGSEAFF. This chain connects TRBV10-3 to TRBJ1-1; TRBD1 matches at 10 bases. This CDR3 region has 14 residues. Germline V lookup: CDR1 ENHRY, CDR2 SYGVKD. The ends lost 3 bases at V and 6 bases at J; junction bases unmatched: 4.

Here the CDR3 reads CASSKTGSPYEQYF. DNA for the CDR3: TGTGCCAGCAGTAAGACAGGGTCCCCCTACGAGCAGTACTTC. The chain carries TRBV28 and TRBJ2-7, with TRBD1 matching over 7 bases. V shed 5 bases, J shed 2 bases, and the junction held 6 bases outside the gene matches. CDR3 length: 14 amino acids. CDR1 and CDR2 from the germline V gene are MDHEN and SYDVKM. Full variable domain (rest looked up from reference TRBV28 and TRBJ2-7): DVKVTQSSRYLVKRTGEKVFLECVQDMDHENMFWYRQDPGLGLRLIYFSYDVKMKEKGDIPEGYSVSREKKERFSLILESASTNQTSMYLCASSKTGSPYEQYFGPGTRLTVT.

The V and J genes are TRBV19 and TRBJ1-1; the match to TRBD1 covers 10 bases. J lost 5 bases, V lost 5 bases, and 8 bases had no gene match. The CDR3 extends over 15 amino acids. Looked up from germline, CDR1 is LNHDA and CDR2 is SQIVND (reference sequence). In DNA, the CDR3 is TGTGCCAGTAGTTTTGGGACAGGGGCAGGGACTGAAGCTTTCTTT. It specifies CASSFGTGAGTEAFF.

The V call is TRBV28, the J call TRBJ1-1; possible D gene TRBD1, 6 bases. This CDR3 region has 14 residues. V was shortened by 3 bases and J by 4 bases, with 12 bases between the two germline ends. Germline V gives CDR1 MDHEN, CDR2 SYDVKM. The CDR3 protein is CASSFRGATTEAFF. CDR3 bases: TGTGCCAGCAGTTTCCGGGGGGCTACCACTGAAGCTTTCTTT.

The rearrangement joins TRBV6-6 to TRBJ1-2; TRBD1 might be the D (5 bases). The CDR3 is 16 residues long. Germline CDR1 MNHNY, CDR2 SVGAGI (reference sequence). Trimming stripped 0 bases from V and 3 bases from J, with 14 bases between. The CDR3 coding sequence is TGTGCCAGCAGTTACTCTCCGGGGGGGACCGACTATGGCTACACCTTC. Translation: CASSYSPGGTDYGYTF.

This sequence joins TRBV7-9 and TRBJ2-1; no clear D gene. The V gene lost 4 bases and the J gene lost 9 bases, with 10 bases spanning the gap. Germline values: CDR1 SEHNR, CDR2 FQNEAQ (reference sequence). The CDR3 loop spans 12 amino acids. The CDR3 spells CASSSLEIEQFF. CDR3 nucleotide sequence: TGTGCCAGCAGCTCGCTAGAGATTGAGCAGTTCTTC.

V usage is TRBV9 and J usage is TRBJ2-1; D remains ambiguous. The CDR3 is 15 amino acids. Germline V gene lookup returns CDR1 SGDLS and CDR2 YYNGEE. V was trimmed by 4 bases and J by 0 bases, leaving 11 bases between them. CDR3 sequence reads: CASSLGSSSYNEQFF. The DNA for the CDR3 is TGTGCCAGCAGCCTCGGTAGCAGCTCCTACAATGAGCAGTTCTTC.

The rearrangement joins TRBV5-6 to TRBJ2-3; 9 bases are a match to TRBD1. CDR3 length equals 15 residues. CDR1 SGHDT and CDR2 YYEEEE come from the germline V gene. V trimming: 3 bases; J trimming: 5 bases; junction bases outside the gene matches: 7. CDR3 bases: TGTGCCAGCAGCTCATTCAGACAGGGGGAAGATACGCAGTATTTT. Its protein is CASSSFRQGEDTQYF. Complete variable domain (other parts from reference TRBV5-6 and TRBJ2-3): DAGVTQSPTHLIKTRGQQVTLRCSPKSGHDTVSWYQQALGQGPQFIFQYYEEEERQRGNFPDRFSGHQFPNYSSELNVNALLLGDSALYLCASSSFRQGEDTQYFGPGTRLTVL.

This clone was counted once. V gene TRBV18 combines with J gene TRBJ1-5, with 7 bases that match TRBD1. The CDR3 runs 15 residues. Germline-derived CDR1 and CDR2 are KGHSH and LQKENI. Trimming removed 1 base from V and 8 bases from J; junction bases left unmatched: 8. Written as DNA, the CDR3 is TGTGCCAGCTCACCACGAAGGGACAGAGAGGAGCCCCAGCATTTT. Translated, it gives CASSPRRDREEPQHF.

This chain links TRBV6-5 with TRBJ2-7; the match to TRBD1 covers 11 bases. Germline V gene sequence: CDR1 MNHEY, CDR2 SVGAGI. This CDR3 spans 14 amino acids. The trim removed 4 bases at V and 2 bases at J, leaving 1 base unmatched. CDR3 nucleotides: TGTGCCAGCAGTTGGGGACAGGGGGCCTACGAGCAGTACTTC. Translated: CASSWGQGAYEQYF.

This chain joins TRBV29-1 and TRBJ2-2, with 8 nucleotides matching TRBD1. The V gene's germline CDR1 is SQVTM and CDR2 ANQGSEA. V was pared by 0 bases and J by 7 bases, with 10 bases of the junction left unmatched. The CDR3 is made up of 16 amino acids. Here the CDR3 reads CSVEDGLAGGGGELFF. The CDR3, as DNA: TGCAGCGTTGAAGATGGTTTGGCAGGGGGCGGCGGGGAGCTGTTTTTT.

This sequence joins TRBV7-9 and TRBJ1-1; D gene ambiguous. CDR1 SEHNR and CDR2 FQNEAQ come from the germline V gene (reference sequence). The CDR3 spans 12 residues. Trimming left V 0 bases short and J 7 bases short, with 6 bases between. The CDR3 here is CASSLAPDEAFF. CDR3 nucleotides: TGTGCCAGCAGCTTAGCTCCAGATGAAGCTTTCTTT.

V gene TRBV6-1 combines with J gene TRBJ1-2; the D is unclear. The V end was cut by 1 base, the J end by 0 bases, with 12 bases between. Per the germline V gene, CDR1 is MNHNS and CDR2 is SASEGT. There are 16 residues in the CDR3. CDR3: CASSEESENPNYGYTF. CDR3 bases: TGTGCCAGCAGTGAAGAATCGGAGAACCCTAACTATGGCTACACCTTC.

The chain joins TRBV4-1 to TRBJ2-1; D possibly corresponds to TRBD1 (6 bases). The V end was cut by 3 bases, the J end by 13 bases, with 22 bases between. Looked up from germline, CDR1 is MGHRA and CDR2 is YSYEKL. There are 15 residues in the CDR3. The CDR3 protein is CASSHREQGTVLQFF. The DNA of the CDR3 is TGCGCCAGCAGCCATAGAGAACAGGGTACGGTACTACAGTTCTTC.

This clone was seen more than once but under ten times. The genes are TRBV27 and TRBJ1-5; D is unclear. This CDR3 comprises 13 residues. Trimming took off 3 bases at V and 5 bases at J, with 8 bases between the two ends. CDR1 is MNHEY, CDR2 SMNVEV, per germline (reference sequence). The CDR3 spells CASSFWPHQPQHF. The CDR3 bases are TGTGCCAGCAGTTTCTGGCCTCATCAGCCCCAGCATTTT.

V gene TRBV13 combines with J gene TRBJ2-1; 11 nucleotides match TRBD1. Germline V CDR1 and CDR2: PRHDT, FYEKMQ (reference sequence). This CDR3 has 14 residues. V lost 5 bases, J lost 8 bases, and 5 bases stayed unmatched. CDR3 region: CASSPGTGGYEQFF. The CDR3 nucleotides read TGTGCCAGCAGCCCTGGGACAGGGGGATATGAGCAGTTCTTC. The full variable domain, completed using reference TRBV13 and TRBJ2-1, is AAGVIQSPRHLIKEKRETATLKCYPIPRHDTVYWYQQGPGQDPQFLISFYEKMQSDKGSIPDRFSAQQFSDYHSELNMSSLELGDSALYFCASSPGTGGYEQFFGPGTRLTVL.

The chain links TRBV6-1 to TRBJ1-5; D gene ambiguous. V shed 2 bases and J shed 2 bases, with 19 bases lying between them. In germline, CDR1 is MNHNS, CDR2 SASEGT. The CDR3 is 18 amino acids. CDR3 sequence (DNA): TGTGCCAGCAGTGAATCCACCGCTGGTGAGGAAGGCAATCAGCCCCAGCATTTT. It is translated as CASSESTAGEEGNQPQHF.